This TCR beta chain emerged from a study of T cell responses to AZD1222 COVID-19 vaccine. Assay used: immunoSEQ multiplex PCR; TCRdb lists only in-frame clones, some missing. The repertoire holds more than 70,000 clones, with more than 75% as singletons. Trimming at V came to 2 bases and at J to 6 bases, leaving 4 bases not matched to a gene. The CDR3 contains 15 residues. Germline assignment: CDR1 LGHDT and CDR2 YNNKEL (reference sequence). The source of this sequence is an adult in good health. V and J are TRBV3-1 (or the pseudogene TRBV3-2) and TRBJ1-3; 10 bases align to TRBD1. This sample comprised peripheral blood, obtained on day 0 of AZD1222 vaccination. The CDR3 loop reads CASSQPGQGSNTIYF. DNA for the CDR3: TGTGCCAGCAGCCAACCGGGACAGGGGTCAAACACCATATATTTT.